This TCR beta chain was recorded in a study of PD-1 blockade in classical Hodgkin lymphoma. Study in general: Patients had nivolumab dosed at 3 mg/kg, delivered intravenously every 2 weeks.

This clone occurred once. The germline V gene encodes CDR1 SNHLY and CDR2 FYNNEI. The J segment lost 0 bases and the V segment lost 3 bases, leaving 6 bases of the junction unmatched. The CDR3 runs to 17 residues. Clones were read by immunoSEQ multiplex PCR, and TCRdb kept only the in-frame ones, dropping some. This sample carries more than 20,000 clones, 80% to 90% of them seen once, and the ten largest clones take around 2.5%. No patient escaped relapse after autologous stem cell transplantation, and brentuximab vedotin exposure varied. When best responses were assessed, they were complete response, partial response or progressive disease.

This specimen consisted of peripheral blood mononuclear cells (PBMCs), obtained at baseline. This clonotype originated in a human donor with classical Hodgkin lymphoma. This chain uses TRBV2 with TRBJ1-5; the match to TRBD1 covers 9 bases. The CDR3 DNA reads TGTGCCAGCAGTGAGGACAGGGGTTCATATAGCAATCAGCCCCAGCATTTT. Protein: CASSEDRGSYSNQPQHF.